These 19 T cell receptor beta chains share one sample of origin, sequenced in a study of cytomegalovirus exposure and HLA in healthy donors. The PCR used 60 Vbeta and 13 Jbeta primers. Measured with immunoSEQ multiplex PCR; TCRdb has only the in-frame clones, and not every one. The data contain 150,000 to 170,000 clones, approximately 80% of them singletons. Sequencing input: PBMCs. The source of these receptors is a man aged 25-40 years in good health and CMV-seropositive.

The chain joins TRBV23-1 to TRBJ2-1, with 9 bases lining up with TRBD1. TRBV23-1 is assigned to the ORF class and has an uncertain function. CDR3 length: 15 residues. V was clipped by 3 bases and J by 14 bases; unmatched bases: 14. The CDR3 nucleotides are TGCGCCAGCAGTCAGATTAAACAGGGGGCGGGGTGGAAGTTCTTC. Protein product: CASSQIKQGAGWKFF.

The chain links TRBV9 to TRBJ2-1, with TRBD1 matching over 7 bases. The CDR3 has 17 residues. Trimming at V came to 2 bases and at J to 0 bases, leaving 8 bases not matched to a gene. In germline, CDR1 is SGDLS, CDR2 YYNGEE. This CDR3 reads CASSVGQGVGSYNEQFF. The DNA of the CDR3 is TGTGCCAGCAGCGTTGGGCAGGGGGTCGGCTCCTACAATGAGCAGTTCTTC.

The chain carries TRBV5-1 and TRBJ1-1; D unclear. The CDR3 spans 14 residues. Germline assignment: CDR1 SGHRS and CDR2 YFSETQ. V was clipped by 0 bases and J by 4 bases, with 10 bases between them. CDR3 in DNA: TGCGCCAGCAGCTTGGGCCCGGTGAGCACTGAAGCTTTCTTT. Its translation: CASSLGPVSTEAFF.

The rearrangement uses TRBV19 and TRBJ1-4, with 9 bases identical to TRBD1. The trim removed 5 bases at V and 0 bases at J, leaving 10 bases unmatched. In germline, CDR1 is LNHDA, CDR2 SQIVND (reference sequence). The CDR3 loop spans 18 amino acids. The CDR3 spells CASSFRDREVATNEKLFF. CDR3 nucleotide sequence: TGTGCCAGTAGTTTCCGGGACAGGGAGGTCGCAACTAATGAAAAACTGTTTTTT.

The chain employs TRBV11-2 and TRBJ1-2; a possible D gene is TRBD1 (5 bases). V lost 11 bases and J lost 7, with 17 bases in between. Germline CDR1 SGHAT, CDR2 FQNNGV. This CDR3 comprises 12 residues. The CDR3 bases are TGTGCCTCCCCGCGGGGCGCGGGTGGCTACACCTTC. It yields the protein CASPRGAGGYTF.

There are many counts of this clone. The rearrangement links TRBV7-9 to TRBJ2-1, with 10 bases matching TRBD1. The germline CDR1 and CDR2 sequences are SEHNR and FQNEAQ (reference sequence). V was pared by 4 bases and J by 9 bases, with 9 bases of the junction left unmatched. The CDR3 spans 15 residues. CDR3 residues: CASSSGQGVFTEQFF. The DNA of the CDR3 is TGTGCCAGCAGCTCAGGACAGGGGGTATTCACTGAGCAGTTCTTC.

This clone was seen a single time. The junction shows a germline mismatch at one end, possibly a read error. J is TRBJ1-5 and V is TRBV6-6; 8 nucleotides line up with TRBD1. Germline CDR1 and CDR2: MNHNY and SVGAGI (reference sequence). CDR3 size: 11 residues. CDR3 residues: CASSTEGQGCF. The CDR3 nucleotides are TGTGCCAGCAGTACTGAAGGACAGGGCTGTTTT.

V is TRBV5-5 and J is TRBJ1-5; the D gene is possibly TRBD1 (6 bases). The germline V gene encodes CDR1 SGHKS and CDR2 YYEKEE (reference sequence). The CDR3 has 15 residues. Trimming shortened V by 2 bases and J by 5 bases, and 14 bases separated the two germline ends. CDR3 in amino acids: CASSFTGKGDQPQHF. CDR3 bases: TGTGCCAGCAGCTTTACCGGGAAGGGGGATCAGCCCCAGCATTTT.

The chain employs TRBV28 and TRBJ1-2; D ambiguous. Deletions cut 1 base from V and 7 bases from J, with 16 bases between. The CDR3 has 15 residues. Germline CDR1 is MDHEN and CDR2 is SYDVKM. The CDR3 region is CASSLSGIGLSGYTF. Written as DNA, the CDR3 is TGTGCCAGCAGTTTATCGGGGATCGGACTTAGTGGCTACACCTTC.

The rearrangement uses TRBV29-1 and TRBJ1-2, with TRBD1 matching 9 bases. This CDR3 region has 14 residues. Germline CDR1 SQVTM, CDR2 ANQGSEA. J gave up 8 bases and V 6 bases, and 13 bases lay outside the gene matches. CDR3 DNA sequence: TGCAGCGTGGGGGACAGGGAATACCGTCGAGGCTACACCTTC. Its translation is CSVGDREYRRGYTF.

The chain couples TRBV4-2 to TRBJ1-2; D remains unclear. V was shortened by 3 bases and J by 4 bases, with 15 bases between the two germline ends. The CDR3 runs 15 residues. Germline V gene sequence: CDR1 LGHNA, CDR2 YNFKEQ. The CDR3 region is CASSQSTARRYGYTF. CDR3 sequence (DNA): TGTGCCAGCAGCCAGTCAACAGCCCGACGCTATGGCTACACCTTC.

V and J are TRBV7-9 and TRBJ2-5, with D unresolved. The DNA matches TRBJ2-7 better at its end, which makes the J call doubtful. CDR1 and CDR2 (germline): SEHNR, FQNEAQ (reference sequence). There are 13 residues in the CDR3. Here the CDR3 DNA reads TGTGCCAGCAGCTTAGCAGAAACCTACGAGCAGTACTTC. This codes for CASSLAETYEQYF.

V usage is TRBV19 and J usage is TRBJ2-5; D remains ambiguous. The CDR3 covers 14 residues. Germline V CDR1 and CDR2: LNHDA, SQIVND (reference sequence). With 5 bases removed from V and 4 bases from J, the gap between germline ends came to 14 bases. CDR3: CASSSGNPPETQYF. Written as DNA, the CDR3 is TGTGCCAGTAGTTCGGGTAACCCGCCAGAGACCCAGTACTTC.

This clone was seen a single time. The genes are TRBV28 and TRBJ1-5; no definite D call. V dropped 6 bases and J dropped 5 bases, with 8 bases sitting between them. In germline, CDR1 is MDHEN, CDR2 SYDVKM. The CDR3 has 12 amino acids. CDR3 sequence reads: CASSSSDQPQHF. As DNA, the CDR3 is TGTGCCAGCAGCTCCTCAGATCAGCCCCAGCATTTT.

The CDR3 nucleotides are TGCGCCAGCAGCTTAAATGGCGGGAGGGGTTACAATGAGCAGTTCTTC. Its translation is CASSLNGGRGYNEQFF. The rearrangement uses TRBV5-1 and TRBJ2-1; TRBD2 agrees at 9 bases. Germline V CDR1 and CDR2: SGHRS, YFSETQ. Trimming removed 2 bases from V and 4 bases from J; junction bases left unmatched: 7. The CDR3 is 16 residues long.

V and J are TRBV29-1 and TRBJ2-1; 7 positions match TRBD2. This CDR3 is 14 amino acids long. Looked up from germline, CDR1 is SQVTM and CDR2 is ANQGSEA. Losses at the gene ends were 2 bases for V and 7 bases for J; bases not matched to a gene: 8. The CDR3: CSVELAERRNEQFF. The CDR3 nucleotides read TGCAGCGTTGAACTAGCGGAAAGGCGGAATGAGCAGTTCTTC.

This chain joins TRBV11-3 and TRBJ2-1, with 7 nucleotides matching TRBD2. Looked up from germline, CDR1 is SGHNT and CDR2 is YENEEA. The CDR3 totals 15 residues. Trimming took 5 bases from V and 7 from J; bases not matched to a gene: 11. CDR3 in amino acids: CASSPGLVVVNEQFF. CDR3 nucleotides: TGTGCCAGCAGCCCCGGACTAGTCGTCGTGAATGAGCAGTTCTTC.

This clone was observed once. This sequence joins TRBV6-1 and TRBJ2-5; unclear D gene. The CDR3 has 14 amino acids. V was shortened by 8 bases and J by 2 bases, with 15 bases between the two germline ends. Germline CDR1 and CDR2: MNHNS and SASEGT. The chain's CDR3 is CASSRYGLQETQYF. In nucleotides, the CDR3 is TGTGCCAGCTCTCGTTATGGCCTGCAAGAGACCCAGTACTTC.

V and J are TRBV19 and TRBJ2-7, with 8 bases that match TRBD2. Trimming cost V 1 base and J 2 bases; bases outside gene matches: 4. CDR1 is LNHDA, CDR2 SQIVND, per germline (reference sequence). This CDR3 spans 15 amino acids. In nucleotides, the CDR3 is TGTGCCAGTAGTATAGGGCTAGCGGGTACCTACGAGCAGTACTTC. Its translation is CASSIGLAGTYEQYF.